One and the same sample provided the 27 T cell receptor beta chains below, sequenced in a study of blood T cell repertoires in COVID-19. Measured with immunoSEQ multiplex PCR; TCRdb has only the in-frame clones, and not every one. This table holds approximately 240,000 clones, approximately 86% found once. Sequencing was performed on peripheral blood. These receptors were taken from a woman aged 80 or over with active or convalescent COVID-19.

This rearrangement joins TRBV18 to TRBJ2-5; perhaps TRBD1 as D (6 bases). The CDR3 contains 16 residues. Deletions cut 3 bases from V and 1 base from J, with 15 bases between. Germline CDR1 and CDR2: KGHSH and LQKENI. The CDR3 DNA reads as TGTGCCAGCTCACCTTTACCGACAGGATCCCAAGAGACCCAGTACTTC. Its translation: CASSPLPTGSQETQYF.

This clone has ten or more counts. This chain links TRBV6-5 with TRBJ1-5, with TRBD1 as a possible D gene (6 bases). Germline V gene data show CDR1 as MNHEY and CDR2 as SVGAGI. This CDR3 has 14 amino acids. V gave up 7 bases and J gave up 2 bases, with 12 bases separating them. This CDR3 reads CASNPDRRNQPQHF. In nucleotides, the CDR3 is TGTGCCAGCAACCCTGACAGGCGCAATCAGCCCCAGCATTTT.

The chain has TRBV12-3 or TRBV12-4 and TRBJ1-2; possibly TRBD1 for D (5 bases). Between the trimmed V and J ends, which lost 2 bases and 6 bases, there was a span of 10 bases. The CDR3 totals 13 residues. CDR3 sequence reads: CASSLRGLDGYTF. The CDR3 nucleotides are TGTGCCAGCAGTTTAAGGGGACTTGATGGCTACACCTTC.

J is TRBJ2-5 and V is TRBV27; TRBD2 matches 11 bases. The ends lost 3 bases at V and 2 bases at J; junction bases unmatched: 5. The V gene's germline CDR1 is MNHEY and CDR2 SMNVEV (reference sequence). This CDR3 contains 16 residues. The CDR3 region has the DNA TGTGCCAGCAGTTTCCCGGGACTAGCGGATCAAGAGACCCAGTACTTC. This codes for CASSFPGLADQETQYF.

The rearrangement uses TRBV3-1 (or the pseudogene TRBV3-2) and TRBJ2-4, with 9 bases that match TRBD1. The CDR3 runs to 13 residues. Germline loops: CDR1 LGHDT, CDR2 YNNKEL (reference sequence). Trimming cost V 11 bases and J 7 bases; bases outside gene matches: 9. The CDR3 sequence is CASTRQGENIQYF. CDR3 coding DNA: TGTGCCTCCACAAGACAGGGGGAGAACATTCAGTACTTC.

The rearrangement uses TRBV7-9 and TRBJ1-4; D remains ambiguous. V lost 5 bases and J 4 bases, leaving 17 bases between the germline ends. The CDR3 covers 16 residues. Germline V gene lookup returns CDR1 SEHNR and CDR2 FQNEAQ (reference sequence). The CDR3 reads CASSLEPGGVNEKLFF. CDR3 DNA: TGTGCCAGCAGCCTAGAGCCGGGAGGAGTTAATGAAAAACTGTTTTTT.

This clone was seen once. The J gene is TRBJ1-5, the V gene TRBV4-1; weak D call: TRBD1 (5 bases). The CDR3 spans 15 residues. Trimming removed 0 bases from V and 3 bases from J, with 9 bases in between. The V gene's germline CDR1 is MGHRA and CDR2 YSYEKL. CDR3 DNA: TGCGCCAGCAGCCAAGAAAGGGGCTACAATCAGCCCCAGCATTTT. Residues: CASSQERGYNQPQHF.

The chain carries TRBV28 and TRBJ2-1, with TRBD2 as a possible D gene (5 bases). Per the germline V gene, CDR1 is MDHEN and CDR2 is SYDVKM. The CDR3 runs 13 residues. V was trimmed by 3 bases and J by 4 bases, leaving 7 bases between them. The CDR3 is CASSFTGYNEQFF. CDR3 nucleotides: TGTGCCAGCAGTTTTACGGGATACAATGAGCAGTTCTTC.

The CDR3 DNA is TGTGCAACGGAGGGCCGGGACTCTGGAAACACCATATATTTT. The encoded protein is CATEGRDSGNTIYF. This sequence joins TRBV28 and TRBJ1-3, with no clear D. Per germline, CDR1 MDHEN and CDR2 SYDVKM. The CDR3 is made up of 14 amino acids.

The chain is built from TRBV27 and TRBJ1-2; 7 nucleotides align to TRBD1. Trimming took 5 bases from V and 3 from J; bases not matched to a gene: 6. This CDR3 region has 14 residues. Germline values: CDR1 MNHEY, CDR2 SMNVEV (reference sequence). The CDR3 nucleotides read TGTGCCAGCAGTAGACAGGGCGCGGACTATGGCTACACCTTC. This codes for CASSRQGADYGYTF.

DNA for the CDR3: TGTGCCATCAGTGAGTCGGCGGCTCCCTTTAGCAATCAGCCCCAGCATTTT. This codes for CAISESAAPFSNQPQHF. The J gene is TRBJ1-5, the V gene TRBV10-3; D remains ambiguous. CDR3 length: 17 amino acids. The germline gives CDR1 ENHRY, CDR2 SYGVKD. With 0 bases removed from V and 0 bases from J, the gap between germline ends came to 12 bases.

This chain uses TRBV19 with TRBJ2-7; tentatively, D is TRBD1 (5 bases). CDR1 and CDR2 (germline): LNHDA, SQIVND (reference sequence). This CDR3 region has 14 residues. V was cut by 3 bases and J by 0 bases, with 9 bases left in between. The CDR3 region is CASSIPGYSYEQYF. CDR3 in DNA: TGTGCCAGTAGTATCCCAGGGTACTCCTACGAGCAGTACTTC. The complete variable domain, with remaining parts taken from reference TRBV19 and TRBJ2-7, reads DGGITQSPKYLFRKEGQNVTLSCEQNLNHDAMYWYRQDPGQGLRLIYYSQIVNDFQKGDIAEGYSVSREKKESFPLTVTSAQKNPTAFYLCASSIPGYSYEQYFGPGTRLTVT.

The V and J genes are TRBV6-2 or TRBV6-3 and TRBJ1-5, with D tentatively TRBD1 (6 bases). Germline CDR1 reads MNHEY; CDR2 reads SVGEGT. CDR3 length: 16 residues. The V gene lost 4 bases and the J gene lost 3 bases, with 16 bases spanning the gap. CDR3 DNA: TGTGCCAGCAGTTTGGGTTTTGCAGGGGTCAATCAGCCCCAGCATTTT. It codes for CASSLGFAGVNQPQHF.

The chain couples TRBV5-1 to TRBJ2-5, with 12 bases matching TRBD1. V was clipped by 4 bases and J by 5 bases; unmatched bases: 12. Germline V gene sequence: CDR1 SGHRS, CDR2 YFSETQ. This CDR3 has 17 amino acids. The CDR3 spells CASSAQPGQGARETQYF. The CDR3 nucleotides are TGCGCCAGCAGCGCCCAACCGGGACAGGGGGCGAGGGAGACCCAGTACTTC.

This chain joins TRBV4-2 and TRBJ2-1; TRBD2 might be the D (6 bases). The CDR3 is 16 amino acids. Trimming left V 1 base short and J 2 bases short, with 12 bases between. CDR1 is LGHNA and CDR2 is YNFKEQ in the germline V gene. CDR3 region: CASSQVAGSAYNEQFF. CDR3 nucleotide sequence: TGTGCCAGCAGCCAAGTGGCCGGGAGCGCCTACAATGAGCAGTTCTTC.

The chain employs TRBV5-1 and TRBJ2-5; 12 positions match TRBD1. CDR1 and CDR2 (germline): SGHRS, YFSETQ. The CDR3 length is 15 residues. V was pared by 3 bases and J by 5 bases, with 5 bases of the junction left unmatched. The CDR3 nucleotides are TGCGCCAGCAGCTGGGGGACAGGGGGCAGGGAGACCCAGTACTTC. It encodes CASSWGTGGRETQYF.

V and J are TRBV7-9 and TRBJ2-1; TRBD1 matches at 7 bases. The germline gives CDR1 SEHNR, CDR2 FQNEAQ (reference sequence). The CDR3 contains 15 residues. V lost 2 bases to trimming and J lost 3 bases; unmatched junction nucleotides: 4. The CDR3 DNA is TGTGCCAGCAGCTTAACACAGGGGTACTACAATGAGCAGTTCTTC. This encodes CASSLTQGYYNEQFF.

This clone appeared once. This rearrangement joins TRBV4-1 to TRBJ2-7; a possible D gene is TRBD2 (5 bases). V lost 6 bases and J 6 bases, leaving 15 bases between the germline ends. This CDR3 has 13 residues. Per germline, CDR1 MGHRA and CDR2 YSYEKL. The CDR3: CASRSPGRAEQYF. The CDR3 DNA reads TGCGCCAGCAGATCCCCCGGGCGGGCCGAGCAGTACTTC.

This clone showed up just a few times. V usage is TRBV1 and J usage is TRBJ2-1; the table's D call of TRBD1 was not tested on the DNA. TRBV1 constitutes a pseudogene. The CDR3 is made up of 15 amino acids. DNA for the CDR3: TGCACCAGCAGCCTCCGGGACAGGGCCTACAATGAGCAGTTCTTC. This sequence encodes CTSSLRDRAYNEQFF.

J is TRBJ1-1 and V is TRBV7-2, with D possibly being TRBD1 (5 bases). Germline V CDR1 and CDR2: SGHTA, FQGNSA. The length of the CDR3 is 17 residues. V was shortened by 5 bases and J by 0 bases, with 19 bases between the two germline ends. DNA of the CDR3: TGTGCCAGCAGCCCCCGTCGGGGGTACGGGATGAACACTGAAGCTTTCTTT. Protein sequence: CASSPRRGYGMNTEAFF.

V is TRBV6-1 and J is TRBJ1-4, with 7 bases matching TRBD1. Trimming removed 4 bases from V and 0 bases from J; junction bases left unmatched: 8. The CDR3 runs 17 residues. Germline V lookup: CDR1 MNHNS, CDR2 SASEGT. CDR3: CASSVQGRTSTNEKLFF. The CDR3, as DNA: TGTGCCAGCAGTGTACAGGGGCGGACTTCAACTAATGAAAAACTGTTTTTT.

The rearrangement joins TRBV5-1 to TRBJ1-6; no clear D. CDR3 length equals 15 residues. With 0 bases removed from V and 9 bases from J, the gap between germline ends came to 13 bases. CDR1 SGHRS and CDR2 YFSETQ come from the germline V gene. The CDR3 bases are TGCGCCAGCAGCTTGGCGACGGCTAGGTCTTCACCCCTCCACTTT. This encodes CASSLATARSSPLHF. The whole variable domain, filled in from reference TRBV5-1 and TRBJ1-6, reads KAGVTQTPRYLIKTRGQQVTLSCSPISGHRSVSWYQQTPGQGLQFLFEYFSETQRNKGNFPGRFSGRQFSNSRSEMNVSTLELGDSALYLCASSLATARSSPLHFGNGTRLTVT.

V and J are TRBV10-1 and TRBJ1-1, with D perhaps matching TRBD1 (5 bases). Germline CDR1 WNHNN, CDR2 SYGVQD (reference sequence). This CDR3 region has 16 residues. V shed 0 bases and J shed 3 bases, with 14 bases lying between them. CDR3 sequence reads: CASSESTPDTYTEAFF. CDR3 nucleotides: TGCGCCAGCAGTGAGTCGACGCCGGACACCTACACTGAAGCTTTCTTT.

The chain carries TRBV15 and TRBJ2-1; 8 bases are shared with TRBD2. The CDR3 is 16 residues long. After removal of 0 bases from V and 7 bases from J, the junction contained 8 bases not matched to a gene. From germline, CDR1 is LNHNV and CDR2 YYDKDF (reference sequence). In nucleotides, the CDR3 is TGTGCCACCAGCAGAGAGGGGCTAGGGACTAGAAATGAGCAGTTCTTC. Translated, it gives CATSREGLGTRNEQFF.

This chain links TRBV5-5 with TRBJ1-2; 7 bases fit TRBD1. This CDR3 has 15 residues. After removal of 0 bases from V and 1 base from J, the junction contained 3 bases not matched to a gene. CDR1 is SGHKS, CDR2 YYEKEE, per germline (reference sequence). The CDR3 spells CASSLDRGNNYGYTF. The CDR3 region has the DNA TGTGCCAGCAGCTTGGACAGGGGCAATAACTATGGCTACACCTTC.

The chain has TRBV5-5 and TRBJ2-5; D might be TRBD2 (5 bases). V was shortened by 2 bases and J by 5 bases, with 16 bases between the two germline ends. Per the germline V gene, CDR1 is SGHKS and CDR2 is YYEKEE (reference sequence). The CDR3 is made up of 15 amino acids. This chain's CDR3 is CASSFYPGVGETQYF. The CDR3 coding sequence is TGTGCCAGCAGCTTTTACCCCGGGGTGGGGGAGACCCAGTACTTC.

This chain joins TRBV19 and TRBJ2-5; D unresolved. V was trimmed by 2 bases and J by 5 bases, leaving 6 bases between them. Germline loops: CDR1 LNHDA, CDR2 SQIVND (reference sequence). The CDR3 is 12 amino acids. The CDR3, as DNA: TGTGCCAGTAGTATACGTCAGGAGACCCAGTACTTC. Its protein is CASSIRQETQYF.